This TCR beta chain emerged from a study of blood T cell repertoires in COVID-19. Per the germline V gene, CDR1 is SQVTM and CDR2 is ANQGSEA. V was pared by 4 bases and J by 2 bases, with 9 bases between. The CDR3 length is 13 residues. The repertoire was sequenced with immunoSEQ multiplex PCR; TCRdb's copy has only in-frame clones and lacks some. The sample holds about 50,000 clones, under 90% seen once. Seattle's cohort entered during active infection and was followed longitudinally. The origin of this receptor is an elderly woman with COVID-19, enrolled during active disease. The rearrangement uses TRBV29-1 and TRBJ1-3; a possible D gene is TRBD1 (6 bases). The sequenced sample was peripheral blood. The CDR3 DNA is TGCAGCGTTGCTGAGGGGGCTGGAAACACCATATATTTT. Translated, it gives CSVAEGAGNTIYF.